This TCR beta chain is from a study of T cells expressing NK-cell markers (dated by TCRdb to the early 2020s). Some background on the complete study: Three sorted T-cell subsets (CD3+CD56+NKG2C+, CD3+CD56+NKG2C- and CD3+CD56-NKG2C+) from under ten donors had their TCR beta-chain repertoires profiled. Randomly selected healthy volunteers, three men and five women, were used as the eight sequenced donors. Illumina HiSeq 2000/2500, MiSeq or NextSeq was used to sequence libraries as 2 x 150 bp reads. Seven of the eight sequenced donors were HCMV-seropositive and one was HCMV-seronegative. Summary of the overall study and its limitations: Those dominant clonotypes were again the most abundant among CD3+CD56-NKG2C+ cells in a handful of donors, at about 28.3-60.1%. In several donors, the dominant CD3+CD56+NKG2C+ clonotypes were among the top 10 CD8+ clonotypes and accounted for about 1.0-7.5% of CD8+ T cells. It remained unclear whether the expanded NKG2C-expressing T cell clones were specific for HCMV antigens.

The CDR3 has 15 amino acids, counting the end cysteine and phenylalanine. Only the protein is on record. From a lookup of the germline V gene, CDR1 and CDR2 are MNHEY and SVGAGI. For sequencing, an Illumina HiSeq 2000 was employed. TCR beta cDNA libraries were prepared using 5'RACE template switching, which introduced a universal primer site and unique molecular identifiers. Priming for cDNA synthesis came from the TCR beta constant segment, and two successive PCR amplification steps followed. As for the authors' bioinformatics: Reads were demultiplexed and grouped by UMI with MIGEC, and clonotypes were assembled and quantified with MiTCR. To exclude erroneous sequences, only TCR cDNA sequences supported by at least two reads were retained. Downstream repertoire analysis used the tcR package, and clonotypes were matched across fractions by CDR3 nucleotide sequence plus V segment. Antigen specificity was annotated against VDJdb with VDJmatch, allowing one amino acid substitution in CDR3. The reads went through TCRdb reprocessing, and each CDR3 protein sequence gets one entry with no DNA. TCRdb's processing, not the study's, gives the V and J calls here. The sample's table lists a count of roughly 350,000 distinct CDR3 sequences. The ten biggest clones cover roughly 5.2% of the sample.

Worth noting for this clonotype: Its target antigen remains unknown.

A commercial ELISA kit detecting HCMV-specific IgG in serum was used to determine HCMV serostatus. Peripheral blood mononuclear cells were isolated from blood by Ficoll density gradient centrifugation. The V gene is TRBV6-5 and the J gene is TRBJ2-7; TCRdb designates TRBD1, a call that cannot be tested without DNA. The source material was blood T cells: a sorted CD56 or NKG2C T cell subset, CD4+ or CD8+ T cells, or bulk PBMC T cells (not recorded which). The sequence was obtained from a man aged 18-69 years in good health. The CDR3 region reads CASSYSGTGSGEQYF.